A single sample gave rise to the 32 T cell receptor beta chains below, sequenced in a study of blood T cells in healthy people across ages. Sample-barcoded 5' priming and a J-beta primer mix drove a second PCR of roughly 6 to 12 cycles. TCRdb ran MiXCR on the 5' RACE reads and lists one entry per CDR3 protein. The sample lists about 930,000 distinct CDR3 sequences, 25% to 35% occurring once. The same data also went into a second study, on T cells of mothers and their children.

Sequenced material: blood. These receptors all stem from a woman aged 35 to 49 in good health.

The chain uses TRBV28 and TRBJ2-7; D not resolved. The CDR3 is made up of 15 amino acids. Germline V gene lookup returns CDR1 MDHEN and CDR2 SYDVKM. V lost 6 bases and J 0 bases, leaving 15 bases between the germline ends. CDR3 coding DNA: TGTGCCAGCAGGCCAGTAGGGTCAAGCTCCTACGAGCAGTACTTC. Its translation is CASRPVGSSSYEQYF.

V gene TRBV20-1 combines with J gene TRBJ2-1; TRBD2 matches at 12 bases. The CDR3 sequence is 14 residues long. Germline V gives CDR1 DFQATT, CDR2 SNEGSKA (reference sequence). The junction had 8 bases not matched to a gene; V was cut back by 5 bases and J by 9 bases. CDR3 sequence reads: CSASASGGVGEQFF. The CDR3 nucleotides are TGCAGTGCTTCGGCTAGCGGGGGGGTAGGTGAGCAGTTCTTC.

This clonotype was recorded a few times. This chain links TRBV12-3 or TRBV12-4 with TRBJ2-3; either TRBD1 or TRBD2 may fit D (5 bases each). V lost 2 bases and J lost 3, with 12 bases in between. The CDR3 length is 15 residues. The CDR3 is CASSLWGLWTDTQYF. DNA for the CDR3: TGTGCCAGCAGTTTATGGGGGTTATGGACAGATACGCAGTATTTT.

The chain couples TRBV12-5 to TRBJ1-6, with D uncertain. V was pared by 7 bases and J by 5 bases, with 6 bases between. The CDR3 is 12 amino acids. Germline loops: CDR1 LGHNT, CDR2 FRNRAP. This chain's CDR3 is CASARDNSPLHF. The CDR3 nucleotides are TGTGCTAGTGCGAGGGATAATTCACCCCTCCACTTT.

The chain employs TRBV7-3 and TRBJ2-5; the match to TRBD1 covers 8 bases. Germline CDR1 reads SGHTA; CDR2 reads FQGTGA. V was pared by 5 bases and J by 2 bases, with 7 bases of the junction left unmatched. The CDR3 totals 15 residues. CDR3 in DNA: TGTGCCAGCAGCCTCTACGGACAGGGACAAGAGACCCAGTACTTC. Translated, it gives CASSLYGQGQETQYF. Combining the CDR3 with reference TRBV7-3 and TRBJ2-5 gives the whole variable domain GAGVSQTPSNKVTEKGKYVELRCDPISGHTALYWYRQSLGQGPEFLIYFQGTGAADDSGLPNDRFFAVRPEGSVSTLKIQRTERGDSAVYLCASSLYGQGQETQYFGPGTRLLVL.

This clonotype was counted only a few times. The chain employs TRBV15 and TRBJ1-1, with D uncertain. CDR1 is LNHNV and CDR2 is YYDKDF in the germline V gene (reference sequence). V shed 3 bases and J shed 7 bases, with 9 bases lying between them. This CDR3 is built from 12 residues. Here the CDR3 DNA reads TGTGCCACCAGCAGTAATACTGTTGAAGCTTTCTTT. This encodes CATSSNTVEAFF.

The rearrangement joins TRBV9 to TRBJ2-2; D might be TRBD1 (6 bases). The germline V gene has CDR1 SGDLS and CDR2 YYNGEE. This CDR3 is 14 amino acids long. Trimming removed 1 base from V and 9 bases from J, with 13 bases in between. DNA for the CDR3: TGTGCCAGCAGCGTACTGGGGGCTCCGCGGGAGCTGTTTTTT. Its protein is CASSVLGAPRELFF.

The chain links TRBV12-3 or TRBV12-4 to TRBJ2-1, with 10 nucleotides matching TRBD2. The V gene end was trimmed by 5 bases and the J gene end by 5 bases; junction bases not matched to a gene: 9. This CDR3 is 16 amino acids long. CDR3 protein: CASSGMGLAINNEQFF. CDR3 DNA sequence: TGTGCCAGCAGTGGGATGGGACTAGCGATAAACAATGAGCAGTTCTTC.

In this sample, this clonotype turned up a few times. The chain combines TRBV12-3 or TRBV12-4 with TRBJ1-5; 8 nucleotides align to TRBD1. The CDR3 loop spans 17 amino acids. The J segment lost 1 base and the V segment lost 1 base, leaving 6 bases of the junction unmatched. CDR3 loop: CASSLGTGGRSNQPQHF. Here the CDR3 DNA reads TGTGCCAGCAGTTTAGGTACAGGGGGTCGCAGCAATCAGCCCCAGCATTTT.

Remarks on this clonotype: A read error may produce the germline difference seen at one junction end. This sequence joins TRBV14 and TRBJ2-2; 11 bases are a match to TRBD2. The CDR3 sequence is 16 residues long. The germline gives CDR1 SGHDN, CDR2 FVKESK. CDR3 nucleotides: TGTGCCAGCAGCCATCTAGCGGGGGGAAACACCGGGGAGCCGTTTTTT. Residues: CASSHLAGGNTGEPFF.

The chain has TRBV28 and TRBJ2-7; D is ambiguous. The CDR3 covers 14 residues. CDR1 MDHEN and CDR2 SYDVKM come from the germline V gene. Trimming took 11 bases from V and 0 from J, leaving 17 bases between them. CDR3 in amino acids: CACTFGRSSYEQYF. The CDR3 nucleotides are TGTGCCTGCACCTTTGGACGCAGCTCCTACGAGCAGTACTTC. The variable domain in full, completed from reference TRBV28 and TRBJ2-7, reads DVKVTQSSRYLVKRTGEKVFLECVQDMDHENMFWYRQDPGLGLRLIYFSYDVKMKEKGDIPEGYSVSREKKERFSLILESASTNQTSMYLCACTFGRSSYEQYFGPGTRLTVT.

Notes on this clonotype: A single base separates this from a much larger clone, so it may be a read error. J is TRBJ1-2 and V is TRBV12-3 or TRBV12-4; the match to TRBD1 covers 10 bases. The CDR3 runs to 17 residues. As DNA, the CDR3 is TGTGCCAGCAGTTTATTCGGGACAGGGGACCCTAACTATGGCCACACCTTC. Amino acids: CASSLFGTGDPNYGHTF.

In its sample, this clonotype was seen a few times. The rearrangement joins TRBV2 to TRBJ1-2, with a weak D call TRBD1 (5 bases). Trimming stripped 6 bases from V and 8 bases from J, with 16 bases between. Germline CDR1 SNHLY, CDR2 FYNNEI. The CDR3 has 13 residues. In DNA, the CDR3 is TGTGCCAGCAGGGGGGACTCAGCGGGAGGCTACACCTTC. It translates to CASRGDSAGGYTF.

The J gene is TRBJ2-7, the V gene TRBV27; no reliable D call. The end of the DNA is better explained by TRBJ2-4, so the J call may be wrong. From germline, CDR1 is MNHEY and CDR2 SMNVEV (reference sequence). CDR3 length: 14 residues. The CDR3 nucleotides are TGTGCCAGCCCAAACAACGAGGCAGGTATCATTCAGTACTTC. This encodes CASPNNEAGIIQYF.

V and J are TRBV7-4 and TRBJ2-2; the match to TRBD1 covers 9 bases. This CDR3 comprises 16 residues. V shed 6 bases, J shed 4 bases, and the junction held 9 bases outside the gene matches. Germline CDR1 and CDR2: SGHVT and SQSDAQ. The CDR3 sequence is CASSYESTGGTGELFF. CDR3 DNA sequence: TGTGCCAGCAGTTACGAGTCGACAGGGGGCACCGGGGAGCTGTTTTTT. Full variable domain (rest looked up from reference TRBV7-4 and TRBJ2-2): GAGVSQSPRYKVAKRGRDVALRCDSISGHVTLYWYRQTLGQGSEVLTYSQSDAQRDKSGRPSGRFSAERPERSVSTLKIQRTEQGDSAVYLCASSYESTGGTGELFFGEGSRLTVL.

This clonotype was observed at least ten times. The chain links TRBV3-1 to TRBJ1-3, with D possibly being TRBD1 (5 bases). Germline CDR1 is LGHDT and CDR2 is YNNKEL (reference sequence). Trimming cost V 1 base and J 4 bases, with 14 bases left between them. The CDR3 spans 16 residues. DNA of the CDR3: TGTGCCAGCAGCCAAGGACAGTCATTGGGAGGAAACACCATATATTTT. Translated, it gives CASSQGQSLGGNTIYF.

The chain has TRBV7-9 and TRBJ1-6; the match to TRBD1 covers 8 bases. From germline, CDR1 is SEHNR and CDR2 FQNEAQ (reference sequence). With V trimmed by 5 bases and J by 10 bases, 10 bases remained unmatched. This CDR3 is 15 amino acids long. CDR3 DNA sequence: TGTGCCAGCAGCGAATGGACAGGGCCTTTGTCACCCCTCCACTTT. Its protein product is CASSEWTGPLSPLHF.

Comment on this clonotype: Sequence at one end of the junction differs from germline and may be a read error. The J gene is TRBJ2-3, the V gene TRBV7-2; 8 bases fit TRBD2. This CDR3 is 14 amino acids long. CDR1 and CDR2 from the germline V gene are SGHTA and FQGNSA. The CDR3 DNA follows: TGCGCCAGCAGCTTAGCCAGCGGGAGAGATGCGCAGTATTTT. Protein product: CASSLASGRDAQYF.

This clonotype was seen a handful of times. This chain joins TRBV7-2 and TRBJ1-5, with D unclear. V gave up 3 bases and J gave up 1 base, with 10 bases separating them. From germline, CDR1 is SGHTA and CDR2 FQGNSA. This CDR3 contains 15 residues. The DNA for the CDR3 is TGTGCCAGCAGCTTGTGGGTCTCCAGCAATCAGCCCCAGCATTTT. Translation: CASSLWVSSNQPQHF.

This clonotype has more than one count but fewer than ten. The chain uses TRBV9 and TRBJ1-1; a weak D match, TRBD1 (5 bases). Looked up from germline, CDR1 is SGDLS and CDR2 is YYNGEE. This CDR3 contains 13 residues. V lost 4 bases, J lost 8 bases, and 15 bases lay in between. CDR3 in amino acids: CASSRDRNAEAFF. The CDR3 DNA follows: TGTGCCAGCAGCAGAGACAGAAACGCCGAAGCTTTCTTT.

This sequence joins TRBV15 and TRBJ1-1; D gene unclear. Trimming stripped 1 base from V and 11 bases from J, with 14 bases between. Looked up from germline, CDR1 is LNHNV and CDR2 is YYDKDF (reference sequence). The CDR3 extends over 13 amino acids. CDR3 sequence: CATSRAEDGRAFF. CDR3 nucleotides: TGTGCCACCAGCAGAGCAGAGGACGGTCGTGCTTTCTTT.

The sample holds a few counts of this clonotype. V and J are TRBV4-2 and TRBJ1-1; no clear D. Germline CDR1 is LGHNA and CDR2 is YNFKEQ. The V and J ends lost 3 bases and 2 bases respectively, with 7 bases between them. CDR3 length: 13 residues. CDR3 nucleotides: TGTGCCAGCAGCCATTCAGAAAACACTGAAGCTTTCTTT. Its translation is CASSHSENTEAFF.

V and J are TRBV12-3 or TRBV12-4 and TRBJ2-4, with D possibly TRBD2 on 5 matching bases. The length of the CDR3 is 14 residues. Trimming stripped 6 bases from V and 3 bases from J, with 12 bases between. CDR3 sequence: CASRSLEDKNIQYF. The DNA for the CDR3 is TGTGCCAGCAGGTCTTTGGAGGACAAAAACATTCAGTACTTC.

As for this clonotype: Being one base from a much bigger clone, this may be a read error. The rearrangement joins TRBV2 to TRBJ2-6; perhaps TRBD1 as D (6 bases). Per germline, CDR1 SNHLY and CDR2 FYNNEI. This CDR3 spans 16 amino acids. V lost 4 bases and J lost 4, with 14 bases in between. The CDR3: CASSGTTGSGANVLTF. CDR3 sequence (DNA): TGTGCCAGCAGTGGAACAACAGGGTCCGGGGCCAACGTCCTGACTTTC.

Note on this clonotype: The final CDR3 position lacks the conserved phenylalanine or tryptophan, pointing to a likely read error. The gene calls are TRBV20-1 and TRBJ2-7; D possibly matches TRBD1 or TRBD2 (5 bases each). Trimming shortened V by 6 bases and J by 7 bases, and 19 bases separated the two germline ends. This CDR3 spans 13 amino acids. Germline V gives CDR1 DFQATT, CDR2 SNEGSKA (reference sequence). The CDR3 sequence is CSAGPLGNNEQYL. As DNA, the CDR3 is TGCAGTGCGGGACCCTTGGGGAACAATGAGCAGTACTTA.

About this clonotype itself: A read error may explain this, as a much larger clone is one base away. This chain joins TRBV20-1 and TRBJ2-7; the match to TRBD1 covers 8 bases. V trimming: 5 bases; J trimming: 0 bases; junction bases outside the gene matches: 6. Germline CDR1 and CDR2: DFQATT and SNEGSKA (reference sequence). The CDR3 runs 14 residues. CDR3 sequence (DNA): TGCAGTGCTTTGGACAGGGTGGGCTCCTACGAGCAGTACTTC. This encodes CSALDRVGSYEQYF.

This chain uses TRBV5-1 with TRBJ2-7, with D uncertain. Germline lookup yields CDR1 SGHRS and CDR2 YFSETQ. With 0 bases removed from V and 4 bases from J, the gap between germline ends came to 14 bases. The CDR3 spans 15 residues. The DNA of the CDR3 is TGCGCCAGCAGCTTGGGTGAAGGATCTACATACGAGCAGTACTTC. Its translation: CASSLGEGSTYEQYF.

V is TRBV21-1 and J is TRBJ2-1; TRBD1 is the table's D call, not checked against the DNA. TRBV21-1 is described as a pseudogene. This CDR3 comprises 13 residues. The CDR3 loop reads CASSRQEDNEQFF. CDR3 in DNA: TGTGCCAGCAGCAGACAGGAGGACAATGAGCAGTTCTTC.

On this clonotype itself: A read error may account for a junction end that differs from germline. CDR3 sequence (DNA): TGCGCCAGCAGCGATGGGACGGACCTTAACTATGGCCACACCTTC. Residues: CASSDGTDLNYGHTF. This rearrangement joins TRBV5-1 to TRBJ1-2; TRBD1 might be the D (5 bases). The CDR3 sequence is 15 residues long. Looked up from germline, CDR1 is SGHRS and CDR2 is YFSETQ.

The table lists this clonotype with many counts. The chain recombines TRBV12-3 or TRBV12-4 with TRBJ2-5; D possibly uses TRBD1 or TRBD2 (6 bases each). The CDR3 has 17 amino acids. Trimming removed 6 bases at V and 0 bases at J, with 20 bases between. CDR3 sequence reads: CASSPPAGGRNQETQYF. CDR3 DNA sequence: TGTGCCAGCAGCCCGCCAGCTGGGGGGCGCAACCAAGAGACCCAGTACTTC.

The chain couples TRBV7-9 to TRBJ2-6; possibly TRBD1 for D (5 bases). With 8 bases removed from V and 3 bases from J, the gap between germline ends came to 14 bases. This CDR3 spans 15 amino acids. Germline CDR1 is SEHNR and CDR2 is FQNEAQ (reference sequence). DNA for the CDR3: TGTGCCAGCCTTCAGAACAGGCGTGGGGCCAACGTCCTGACTTTC. Its translation: CASLQNRRGANVLTF.

There are many counts of this clonotype. This rearrangement joins TRBV5-1 to TRBJ2-2; D perhaps matches TRBD1 (6 bases). The CDR3 is 16 amino acids. Trimming cost V 0 bases and J 3 bases, with 12 bases left between them. CDR1 is SGHRS, CDR2 YFSETQ, per germline. The DNA of the CDR3 is TGCGCCAGCAGCTTGGACAGGGTCCCCGACACCGGGGAGCTGTTTTTT. This encodes CASSLDRVPDTGELFF.